This T cell receptor (beta chain) comes out of a study of blood T cells in healthy people across ages. This clonotype was observed a few times. A second roughly 7 to 11 cycle PCR used barcoded and J-beta primers. Each CDR3 protein is one row after TCRdb ran MiXCR on the 5' RACE reads. The repertoire has approximately 960,000 distinct CDR3 sequences, under 35% of them found once; the top ten carry roughly 10%. The same sample was also studied in work on T cells of mothers and their children. That source notes: With the M1S primer of the second PCR, sample barcodes and 2-4 random nucleotides were added.

This receptor was taken from a middle-aged woman in good health. The sample comprised blood.

The CDR3, as DNA: TGTGCCAGCAGGGGGTCGGACAGAGATACGCAGTATTTT. This gives the protein CASRGSDRDTQYF. The V call is TRBV12-3 or TRBV12-4, the J call TRBJ2-3; D is perhaps TRBD1 (6 bases). The CDR3 consists of 13 residues. The V end was cut by 6 bases, the J end by 5 bases, with 12 bases between.